This T cell receptor beta chain originates from a study of spatial heterogeneity in lung cancer. This clonotype was observed at least ten times. The V end was cut by 7 bases, the J end by 1 base, with 10 bases between. There are 13 residues in the CDR3. Germline CDR1 and CDR2: KGHDR and SFDVKD. Time point given: sample taken at primary tumor resection. Every TCR cDNA molecule bore a unique molecular identifier. Each CDR3 protein is one row after TCRdb ran MiXCR on the 5' RACE reads. The table records 35,000 to 45,000 distinct CDR3 sequences, around 5.2% of them present only once. Sequencing used PBMCs, obtained at surgery. This receptor was identified in a female donor with early-stage non-small cell lung cancer. The chain combines TRBV24-1 with TRBJ2-7; possibly TRBD1 or TRBD2 for D (6 bases each). For the CDR3, the DNA is TGTGCCACCAGCAGAGGGGGGTCCTACGAGCAGTACTTC. Translated: CATSRGGSYEQYF.